This TCR beta chain was identified during a study of cytomegalovirus exposure and HLA in healthy donors. Study details: Both the roughly 120 validation repertoires and the roughly 700 first-cohort repertoires used the same platform, as reported by a later analysis.

Sequencing used immunoSEQ multiplex PCR; TCRdb keeps in-frame clones, though not all of them. The profile shows around 98,000 clones, less than 90% of them singletons. The CDR3 runs 16 residues. The V and J ends lost 4 bases and 6 bases, in that order; junction bases with no gene match: 6. Per germline, CDR1 MNHEY and CDR2 SMNVEV (reference sequence). In its sample, this clone was seen once. The source of this sequence is a man in his late teens or twenties in good health and CMV-seropositive. Sequencing was carried out using PBMCs. The rearrangement links TRBV27 to TRBJ2-2, with TRBD1 identical over 12 bases. The CDR3 sequence: CASSSWDRGLSGELFF. The CDR3 region has the DNA TGTGCCAGCAGTTCCTGGGACAGGGGGCTCTCCGGGGAGCTGTTTTTT.